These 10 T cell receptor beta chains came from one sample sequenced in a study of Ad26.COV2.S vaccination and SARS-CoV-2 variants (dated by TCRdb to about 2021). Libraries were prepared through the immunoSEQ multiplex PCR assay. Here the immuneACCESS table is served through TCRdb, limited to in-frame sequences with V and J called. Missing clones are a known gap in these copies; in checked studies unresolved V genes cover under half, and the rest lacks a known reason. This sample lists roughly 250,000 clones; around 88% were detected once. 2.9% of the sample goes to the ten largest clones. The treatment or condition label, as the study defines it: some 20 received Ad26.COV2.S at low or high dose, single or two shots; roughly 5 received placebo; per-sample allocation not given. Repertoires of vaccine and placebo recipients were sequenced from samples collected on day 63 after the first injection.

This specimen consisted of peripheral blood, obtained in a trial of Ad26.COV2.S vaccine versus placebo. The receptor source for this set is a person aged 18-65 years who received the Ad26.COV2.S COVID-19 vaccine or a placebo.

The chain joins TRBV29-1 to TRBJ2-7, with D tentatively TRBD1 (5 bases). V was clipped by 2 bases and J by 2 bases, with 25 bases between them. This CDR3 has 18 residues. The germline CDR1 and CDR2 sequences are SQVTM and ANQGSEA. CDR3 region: CSVENSLVGRPTPYEQYV. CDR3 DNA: TGCAGCGTTGAAAACTCGCTCGTGGGGCGGCCAACTCCCTACGAGCAGTACGTC.

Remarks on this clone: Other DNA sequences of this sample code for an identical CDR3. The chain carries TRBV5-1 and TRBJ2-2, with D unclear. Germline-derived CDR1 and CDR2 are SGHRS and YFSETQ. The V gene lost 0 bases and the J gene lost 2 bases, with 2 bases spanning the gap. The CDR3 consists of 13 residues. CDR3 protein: CASSLGNTGELFF. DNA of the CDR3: TGCGCCAGCAGCTTGGGAAACACCGGGGAGCTGTTTTTT.

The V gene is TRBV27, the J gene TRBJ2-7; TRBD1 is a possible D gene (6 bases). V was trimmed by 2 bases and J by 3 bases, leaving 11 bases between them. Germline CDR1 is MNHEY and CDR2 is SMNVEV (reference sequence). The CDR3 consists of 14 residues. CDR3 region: CASSLAGQHYEQYF. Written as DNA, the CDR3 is TGTGCCAGCAGTTTAGCCGGACAGCACTACGAGCAGTACTTC.

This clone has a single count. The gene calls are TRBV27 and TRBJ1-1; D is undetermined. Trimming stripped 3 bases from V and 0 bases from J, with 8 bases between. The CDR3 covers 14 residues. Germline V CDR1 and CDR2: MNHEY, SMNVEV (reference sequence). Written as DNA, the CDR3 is TGTGCCAGCAGTTTCGCACGGATGAACACTGAAGCTTTCTTT. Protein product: CASSFARMNTEAFF.

Here the CDR3 DNA reads TGCGCCAGCAGCCAAGAGCCCACAAACACCGGGGAGCTGTTTTTT. Translating gives CASSQEPTNTGELFF. The rearrangement joins TRBV4-3 to TRBJ2-2, with D unclear. V was clipped by 0 bases and J by 2 bases, with 7 bases between them. In germline, CDR1 is LGHNA, CDR2 YSLEER. This CDR3 contains 15 residues.

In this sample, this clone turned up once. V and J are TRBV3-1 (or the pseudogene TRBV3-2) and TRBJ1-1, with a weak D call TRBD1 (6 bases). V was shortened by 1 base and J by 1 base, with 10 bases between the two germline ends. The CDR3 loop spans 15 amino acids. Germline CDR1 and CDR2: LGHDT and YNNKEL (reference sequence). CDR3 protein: CASSQGLQGNTEAFF. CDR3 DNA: TGTGCCAGCAGCCAAGGACTACAGGGGAACACTGAAGCTTTCTTT.

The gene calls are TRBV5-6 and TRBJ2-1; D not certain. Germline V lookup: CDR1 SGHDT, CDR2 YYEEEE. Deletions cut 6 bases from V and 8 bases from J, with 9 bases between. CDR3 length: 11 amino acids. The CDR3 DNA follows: TGTGCCAGCATCCTTGGGGATGAGCAGTTCTTC. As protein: CASILGDEQFF.

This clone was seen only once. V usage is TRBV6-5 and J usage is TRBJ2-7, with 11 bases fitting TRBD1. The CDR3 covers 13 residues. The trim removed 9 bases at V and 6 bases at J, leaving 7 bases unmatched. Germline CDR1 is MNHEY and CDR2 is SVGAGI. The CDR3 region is CASAGTGGFEQYF. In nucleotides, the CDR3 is TGTGCCAGTGCCGGGACAGGGGGATTCGAGCAGTACTTC.

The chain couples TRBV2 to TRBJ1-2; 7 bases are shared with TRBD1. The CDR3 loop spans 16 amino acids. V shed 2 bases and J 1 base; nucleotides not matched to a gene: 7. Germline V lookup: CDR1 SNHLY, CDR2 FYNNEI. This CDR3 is CASSERDRRYNYGYTF. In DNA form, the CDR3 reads TGTGCCAGCAGTGAACGGGACAGACGTTATAACTATGGCTACACCTTC.

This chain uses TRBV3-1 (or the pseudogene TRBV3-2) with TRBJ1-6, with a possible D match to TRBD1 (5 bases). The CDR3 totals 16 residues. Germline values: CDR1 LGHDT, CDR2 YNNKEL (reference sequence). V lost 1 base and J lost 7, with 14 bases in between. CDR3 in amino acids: CASSQGGAGYNSPLHF. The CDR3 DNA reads TGTGCCAGCAGCCAAGGGGGCGCGGGTTACAATTCACCCCTCCACTTT.